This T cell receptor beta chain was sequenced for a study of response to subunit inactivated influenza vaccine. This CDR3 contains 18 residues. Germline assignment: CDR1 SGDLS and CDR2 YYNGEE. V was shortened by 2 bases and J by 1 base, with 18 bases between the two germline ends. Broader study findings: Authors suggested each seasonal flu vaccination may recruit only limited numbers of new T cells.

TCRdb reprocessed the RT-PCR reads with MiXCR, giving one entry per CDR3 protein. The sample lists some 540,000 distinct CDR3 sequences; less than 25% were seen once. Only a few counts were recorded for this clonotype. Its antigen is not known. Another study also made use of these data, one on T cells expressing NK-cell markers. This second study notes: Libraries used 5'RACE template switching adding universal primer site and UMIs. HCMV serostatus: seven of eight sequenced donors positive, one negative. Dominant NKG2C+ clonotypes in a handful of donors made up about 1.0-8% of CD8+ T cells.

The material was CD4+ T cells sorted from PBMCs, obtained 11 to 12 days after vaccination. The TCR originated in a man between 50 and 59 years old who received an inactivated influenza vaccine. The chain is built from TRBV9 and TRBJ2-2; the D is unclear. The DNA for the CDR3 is TGTGCCAGCAGCGTCGCCCCTGGCGGCTCAGGGAACACCGGGGAGCTGTTTTTT. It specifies CASSVAPGGSGNTGELFF.